A selection of T cell receptor beta chains follows, all from one sample in a study of CD8 T cells in Susac syndrome. One entry per CDR3 protein, called by TCRdb with MiXCR from the immunoSEQ multiplex PCR reads. The table records about 150,000 distinct CDR3 sequences, 90% to 96% of them present only once. The specimen sequenced was CD4+ T cells from PBMCs. The source of these receptors is a human donor with Susac syndrome. The conserved cysteine and the conserved F or W are not part of the CDR3 here.

TRBJ2-3,TRBV10-3,AISPAGSADTQY
TRBJ1-2,TRBV4-2,ASKTGTSGRGYT
TRBJ2-4,TRBV7-3,ASSPSRGSKNIQY
TRBJ2-1,TRBV7-2,ASSQRGGSYNEQF
TRBJ1-4,TRBV18,ASSRTGGREKLF
TRBJ2-5,TRBV12-3/TRBV12-4,ASRRGDSQETQY
TRBJ1-6,TRBV6-5,ASSYQDTGNSPLH
TRBJ2-7,TRBV30,AWSSGAGTYEQY
TRBJ2-5,TRBV7-2,ASTKYRSGETQY
TRBJ2-1,TRBV30,ACSSAHYNEQF
TRBJ2-1,TRBV4-2,ASSPVRRDEQF
TRBJ1-1,TRBV19,ASSIAWGHNTEAF
TRBJ1-2,TRBV18,ASSPEGGDYGYT
TRBJ2-5,TRBV30,AWAVGVLAGGKETQY
TRBJ2-1,TRBV12-3/TRBV12-4,ASSGAAGNEQF
TRBJ1-5,TRBV6-2/TRBV6-3,ASSRNHGEDQPQH